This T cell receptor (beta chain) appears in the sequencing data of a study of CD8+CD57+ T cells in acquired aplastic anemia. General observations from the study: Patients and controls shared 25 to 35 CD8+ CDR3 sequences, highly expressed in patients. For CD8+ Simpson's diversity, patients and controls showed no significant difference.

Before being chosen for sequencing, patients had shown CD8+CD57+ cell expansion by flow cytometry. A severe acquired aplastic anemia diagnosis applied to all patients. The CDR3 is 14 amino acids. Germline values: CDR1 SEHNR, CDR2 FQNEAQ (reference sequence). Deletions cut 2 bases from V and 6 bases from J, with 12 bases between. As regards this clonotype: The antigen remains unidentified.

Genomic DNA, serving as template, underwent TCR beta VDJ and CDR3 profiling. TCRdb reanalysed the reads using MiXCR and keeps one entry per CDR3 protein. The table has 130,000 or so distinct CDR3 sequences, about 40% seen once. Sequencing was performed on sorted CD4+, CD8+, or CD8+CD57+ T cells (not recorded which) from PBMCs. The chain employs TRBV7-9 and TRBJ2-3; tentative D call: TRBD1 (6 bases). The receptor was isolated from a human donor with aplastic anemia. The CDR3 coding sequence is TGTGCCAGCAGCTTACTGGCAGGGGTGGATACGCAGTATTTT. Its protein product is CASSLLAGVDTQYF.